This T cell receptor beta chain was recovered during a study of response to subunit inactivated influenza vaccine (dated by TCRdb to 2016 to 2019). Background for the entire study: The study used deep quantitative T cell receptor repertoire profiling to track responses to a trivalent subunit inactivated influenza vaccine.

Library method: RT-PCR. TCRdb lists the instrument as Illumina HiSeq 2500. The public sequencing data were trimmed at Q25 with fastp and processed into clonotypes with MiXCR by TCRdb, which kept only in-frame beta chains. Each entry is one CDR3 protein sequence, shown with its most common DNA and genes. This sample is represented by about 530,000 distinct CDR3 sequences; 10% to 15% of them were singletons. The top ten clones comprise roughly 14% of the sample. Overall study results and their limits: The authors suggested that each seasonal influenza vaccination may recruit only a limited number of new T cells.

This specimen's time point label, per the study, means: approximately 40 days after influenza vaccine administration. This clonotype showed up just a few times. Its binding antigen is unknown. Base-call qualities are not available, and no considerably larger clone is one nucleotide away. Inclusive of the bounding cysteine and phenylalanine, the CDR3 is 14 residues long. The only DNA kept is the CDR3, 42 bases in frame from the first base. A distance of 15 bases separates the germline ends of V and J, which lose 5 bases and 5 bases respectively. The chain uses TRBV12-3 or TRBV12-4 and TRBJ1-2; a weak D assignment points to TRBD1 (6 bases agree). The sequences come from PBMCs from blood, collected about 40 days after vaccination. This TCR came from a man between 50 and 59 years old who received an inactivated influenza vaccine. Donor details come from another sample of the same person, matched by shared clones. The encoded CDR3 is CASSNRETWYGYTF. The DNA sequence reads TGTGCCAGCAGTAACAGGGAGACTTGGTATGGCTACACCTTC.